This T cell receptor beta chain was observed in a study of cytomegalovirus exposure and HLA in healthy donors. This CDR3 spans 13 amino acids. The germline V gene has CDR1 SSHAT and CDR2 FNYEAQ (reference sequence). Study observations and caveats: Later analysis identified about 18,000 TCR beta sequences associated with HLA alleles, using a false discovery rate threshold of 0.05.

The PCR had 60 Vbeta and 13 Jbeta primers. Profiled with immunoSEQ multiplex PCR; TCRdb holds only in-frame clones, not every one. The sample consists of roughly 56,000 clones, around 82% of them appearing once. This clone was seen once. Its antigen is not identified. The junction shows a germline mismatch at one end, possibly a read error. This sequence originates from a boy between 10 and 17 years old in good health and CMV-seropositive. The source material was PBMCs. The J gene is TRBJ2-3, the V gene TRBV7-7; D might be TRBD1 (5 bases). The CDR3 nucleotides read TGTGCTAGCAGCCCACGACAGAGAGATACGCAGTATTTT. Translation: CASSPRQRDTQYF.